Given below is one T cell receptor beta chain in context. The assay was immunoSEQ multiplex PCR, and TCRdb's table has in-frame clones only and misses some. The sample records about 480,000 clones, 75% to 80% being singletons. This sample was included in a study of shared clonotypes between healthy human individuals. The CDR3 loop spans 17 amino acids. V dropped 4 bases and J dropped 5; count of bases not matched to a gene: 12. From germline, CDR1 is SGHRS and CDR2 YFSETQ. Within Nashville, Tennessee resided all donors, each a Caucasian adult. The receptor's source is a woman in her 40s in good health. Some clones in this sample may be carry-over from other donors' samples. The sample comprised PBMCs. The rearrangement links TRBV5-1 to TRBJ1-4, with TRBD1 matching 9 bases. CDR3 DNA: TGCGCCAGCAGCCCGGTCCCGGGACAGGGCTCCAATGAAAAACTGTTTTTT. Protein: CASSPVPGQGSNEKLFF.